This entry features one T cell receptor beta chain sequence. Looked up from germline, CDR1 is SGHTA and CDR2 is FQGNSA. The length of the CDR3 is 15 residues. V shed 5 bases and J 7 bases; nucleotides not matched to a gene: 10. The protocol was immunoSEQ multiplex PCR, while the TCRdb copy is restricted to in-frame clones and leaves out a portion. The data contain around 200,000 clones, about 86% of them singletons. This specimen comes from a study of blood T cell repertoires in COVID-19. The clonotype comes from a man aged 18-30 years with active or convalescent COVID-19. Sequences were obtained from peripheral blood. The rearrangement joins TRBV7-2 to TRBJ2-1; 8 positions match TRBD2. CDR3 DNA: TGTGCCAGCAGCCTCAGCGGGAGTGGTGTTAATGAGCAGTTCTTC. This translates into CASSLSGSGVNEQFF.